Here is one T cell receptor beta chain with its context. What it binds is unknown. The entry originates in a study of T cells in localized non-small cell lung cancer. Unmatched junction bases numbered 14, after V lost 2 bases and J lost 7 bases. CDR1 and CDR2 (germline): MNHGY, SAAAGT. The CDR3 length is 17 residues. Only in-frame clones appear in the TCRdb table, and some are missing; sequencing was by immunoSEQ multiplex PCR. The sample carries some 6,000 clones, about 43% recorded once. Overall study findings and caveats: In adjacent lung, a median about 50 of the top 100 tumor clones were found. Uninvolved adjacent lung, not tumor, had the highest T cell clonality.

Material: lung tumor tissue, obtained before any cancer treatment. The origin of this receptor is a woman aged 35-75 years with stage II squamous cell lung carcinoma. The chain combines TRBV6-8 with TRBJ2-1; 7 nucleotides match TRBD1. Here the CDR3 DNA reads TGTGCCAGCAGTTACGTGGGGAGTCTGGGACAGCCGAATGAGCAGTTCTTC. Translation gives CASSYVGSLGQPNEQFF.